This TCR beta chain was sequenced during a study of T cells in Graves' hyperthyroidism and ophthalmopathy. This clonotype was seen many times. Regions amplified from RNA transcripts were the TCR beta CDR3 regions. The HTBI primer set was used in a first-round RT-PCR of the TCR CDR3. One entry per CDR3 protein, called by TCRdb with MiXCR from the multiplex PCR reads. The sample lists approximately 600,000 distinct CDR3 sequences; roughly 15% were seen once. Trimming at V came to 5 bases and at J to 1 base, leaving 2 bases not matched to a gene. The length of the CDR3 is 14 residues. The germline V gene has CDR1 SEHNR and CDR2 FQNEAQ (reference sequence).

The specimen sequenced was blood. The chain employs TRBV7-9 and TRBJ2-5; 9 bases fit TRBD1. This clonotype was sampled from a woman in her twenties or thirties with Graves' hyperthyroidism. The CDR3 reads CASSATGGQETQYF. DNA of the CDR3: TGTGCCAGCAGCGCGACAGGGGGCCAAGAGACCCAGTACTTC.